Each of the 18 T cell receptor beta chains below was sequenced from the same sample in a study of vaccination effects on CD4 cells after COVID-19 (dated 2022 in TCRdb). Their specific antigens are unknown. Libraries were constructed by the immunoSEQ multiplex PCR assay. TCRdb carries this immuneACCESS record with in-frame sequences only. Its versions omit some clonotypes, under half of them owing to an unresolved V gene in the studies checked, with the rest unexplained. The sample records roughly 16,000 clones, over 60% of which are singletons. 20% to 25% of the sample belongs to the ten largest clones. In the ViraFEST assay, PBMC were stimulated with viral peptide pools, and TCR sequencing was then used to find antigen-specific CD4+ T cell clonotypes based on their expansion. After around 10 days of culture, CD4+ T cells were isolated with the EasySep CD4+ T cell isolation kit. PCR-confirmed SARS-CoV-2 infection had occurred in convalescent patients between March and December 2020, before the Alpha, Beta and Delta variants emerged in the United States. Participants received two doses of either the BNT162b2 or the mRNA-1273 mRNA SARS-CoV-2 vaccine.

The material was CD4+ T cells from PBMCs cultured with SARS-CoV-2 spike peptides, obtained after COVID-19 vaccination. The cell subset or site label of this sample denotes: SARS-CoV-2 spike overlapping peptide pool stimulation. Every receptor here comes from a human donor who had a prior SARS-CoV-2 infection.

J is TRBJ2-7 and V is TRBV5-1; D gene uncertain. CDR1 is SGHRS, CDR2 YFSETQ, per germline. This CDR3 spans 14 amino acids. Trimming removed 4 bases from V and 2 bases from J, with 13 bases in between. The CDR3 is CASSPTDRTYEQYF. In nucleotides, the CDR3 is TGCGCCAGCAGCCCCACGGACCGAACCTACGAGCAGTACTTC.

The chain employs TRBV10-3 and TRBJ1-1, with 7 bases lining up with TRBD1. V dropped 4 bases and J dropped 3; count of bases not matched to a gene: 5. Germline values: CDR1 ENHRY, CDR2 SYGVKD. The CDR3 has 14 residues. CDR3 protein: CAISADRADTEAFF. The DNA for the CDR3 is TGTGCCATCAGTGCCGACAGGGCAGACACTGAAGCTTTCTTT.

The chain carries TRBV2 and TRBJ2-3; TRBD2 aligns across 7 bases. Germline V gives CDR1 SNHLY, CDR2 FYNNEI. The CDR3 runs to 16 residues. V lost 7 bases and J lost 0; bases outside the gene matches: 10. This CDR3 is CASTGGSGVSTDTQYF. Written as DNA, the CDR3 is TGTGCCAGCACTGGCGGGAGTGGAGTAAGCACAGATACGCAGTATTTT.

The CDR3, as DNA: TGCGCCAGCAGCCACGACAGGGGCCCGAACACTGAAGCTTTCTTT. Its translation is CASSHDRGPNTEAFF. This rearrangement joins TRBV4-1 to TRBJ1-1; 8 bases are shared with TRBD1. Trimming at V came to 3 bases and at J to 1 base, leaving 4 bases not matched to a gene. Germline-derived CDR1 and CDR2 are MGHRA and YSYEKL. The CDR3 has 15 residues.

The chain employs TRBV5-1 and TRBJ2-1; D unresolved. V lost 4 bases, J lost 0 bases, and 14 bases lay in between. The CDR3 totals 16 residues. The germline V gene encodes CDR1 SGHRS and CDR2 YFSETQ. In DNA, the CDR3 is TGCGCCAGCAGCCCCGGTGGCGGTAGCTCCTACAATGAGCAGTTCTTC. This encodes CASSPGGGSSYNEQFF.

The chain carries TRBV3-1 (or the pseudogene TRBV3-2) and TRBJ2-7, with D tentatively TRBD1 (6 bases). The germline CDR1 and CDR2 sequences are LGHDT and YNNKEL (reference sequence). Trimming cost V 7 bases and J 4 bases, with 17 bases left between them. The CDR3 has 14 residues. CDR3 residues: CASTRQAVPYEQYF. In nucleotides, the CDR3 is TGTGCCAGCACCAGACAGGCCGTGCCTTACGAGCAGTACTTC.

V usage is TRBV27 and J usage is TRBJ1-1, with 7 bases identical to TRBD1. This CDR3 has 11 residues. Germline loops: CDR1 MNHEY, CDR2 SMNVEV (reference sequence). The ends lost 6 bases at V and 11 bases at J; junction bases unmatched: 6. This CDR3 is CASRPGQSAFF. Here the CDR3 DNA reads TGTGCCAGCAGACCGGGACAGTCGGCTTTCTTT.

A few counts support this clone. The chain joins TRBV30 to TRBJ2-1; tentative D call: TRBD1 (6 bases). CDR3 length: 17 residues. Trimming removed 1 base at V and 4 bases at J, with 20 bases between. CDR1 GTSNPN and CDR2 SVGIG come from the germline V gene (reference sequence). The DNA for the CDR3 is TGTGCCTGGAGTGGAAACAGGGAAAAGTCCATTTACAATGAGCAGTTCTTC. Translation: CAWSGNREKSIYNEQFF.

The chain joins TRBV29-1 to TRBJ2-3, with TRBD2 identical over 10 bases. CDR3 size: 15 residues. Trimming took 4 bases from V and 5 from J; bases not matched to a gene: 9. From germline, CDR1 is SQVTM and CDR2 ANQGSEA. This chain's CDR3 is CSVVGLAGELDTQYF. CDR3 sequence (DNA): TGCAGCGTTGTGGGGCTAGCGGGAGAGTTAGATACGCAGTATTTT.

The V call is TRBV18, the J call TRBJ2-3; no clear D gene. Germline-derived CDR1 and CDR2 are KGHSH and LQKENI. This CDR3 contains 13 residues. Trimming cost V 6 bases and J 7 bases, with 14 bases left between them. CDR3 in amino acids: CASSRGTENTQYF. The CDR3 region has the DNA TGTGCCAGCTCCCGCGGTACGGAAAATACGCAGTATTTT.

This chain connects TRBV4-2 to TRBJ1-1, with a possible D match to TRBD1 (6 bases). CDR3 length: 17 residues. Germline CDR1 is LGHNA and CDR2 is YNFKEQ. The V gene lost 4 bases and the J gene lost 7 bases, with 25 bases spanning the gap. The CDR3 nucleotides are TGTGCCAGCAGCCGGGAAGTAGACCGGGGGGGGGCTGGTGAAGCTTTCTTT. Residues: CASSREVDRGGAGEAFF.

CDR3 nucleotide sequence: TGTGCCAGCAGCAGGGACAGGGGGCCATTTTACGAGCAGTACTTC. The encoded protein is CASSRDRGPFYEQYF. V and J are TRBV7-2 and TRBJ2-7; 12 nucleotides align to TRBD1. Germline CDR1 reads SGHTA; CDR2 reads FQGNSA. V shed 5 bases, J shed 4 bases, and the junction held 6 bases outside the gene matches. The CDR3 is made up of 15 amino acids.

The chain is built from TRBV5-1 and TRBJ1-3; 7 bases align to TRBD1. The CDR3 covers 16 residues. The J segment lost 9 bases and the V segment lost 0 bases, leaving 12 bases of the junction unmatched. Germline values: CDR1 SGHRS, CDR2 YFSETQ. This CDR3 reads CASSLGGTANPGTIYF. DNA for the CDR3: TGCGCCAGCAGCTTGGGGGGGACAGCTAACCCAGGCACCATATATTTT.

This chain joins TRBV2 and TRBJ2-3; 8 bases align to TRBD2. The CDR3 contains 15 residues. V dropped 4 bases and J dropped 4; count of bases not matched to a gene: 7. The germline gives CDR1 SNHLY, CDR2 FYNNEI. As DNA, the CDR3 is TGTGCCAGCAGTGGTGTTAGCGGGGCGTCAGATACGCAGTATTTT. Its translation: CASSGVSGASDTQYF.

This clone was observed a few times. The J gene is TRBJ2-7, the V gene TRBV7-9; 7 bases align to TRBD2. This CDR3 contains 15 residues. Germline CDR1 is SEHNR and CDR2 is FQNEAQ (reference sequence). The junction had 7 bases not matched to a gene; V was cut back by 0 bases and J by 5 bases. The CDR3 reads CASSLASGTKHEQYF. In DNA, the CDR3 is TGTGCCAGCAGCTTAGCATCGGGGACTAAACACGAGCAGTACTTC.

This clone has only a few counts. This chain connects TRBV7-3 to TRBJ2-2, with 12 bases lining up with TRBD2. CDR3 length: 16 residues. The trim removed 5 bases at V and 2 bases at J, leaving 3 bases unmatched. The germline gives CDR1 SGHTA, CDR2 FQGTGA. The DNA of the CDR3 is TGTGCCAGCAGCAAACTAGCGGGAGGTAACACCGGGGAGCTGTTTTTT. Its translation is CASSKLAGGNTGELFF.

V is TRBV18 and J is TRBJ1-4; D call uncertain. Germline-derived CDR1 and CDR2 are KGHSH and LQKENI. The CDR3 extends over 12 amino acids. V was pared by 3 bases and J by 5 bases, with 4 bases between. The CDR3 sequence is CASSPRNEKLFF. CDR3 DNA: TGTGCCAGCTCACCCCGAAATGAAAAACTGTTTTTT.

The rearrangement joins TRBV5-6 to TRBJ2-7; tentatively, D is TRBD2 (6 bases). The CDR3 is made up of 15 amino acids. Germline values: CDR1 SGHDT, CDR2 YYEEEE. The V and J ends lost 4 bases and 2 bases respectively, with 16 bases between them. The CDR3 nucleotides read TGTGCCAGCAGCCGGGGGTGGCGCCTCGCCTACGAGCAGTACTTC. This sequence encodes CASSRGWRLAYEQYF.